The entry below gives a single T cell receptor beta chain sequence along with its context. Its antigen is unidentified. This sample stems from a study of blood T cells in healthy people across ages. A J-beta primer mix and a sample-barcoded 5' primer were used in a second PCR of roughly 6 to 11 cycles. MiXCR, run by TCRdb on the 5' RACE reads, gives a single entry per CDR3 protein. The sample has more than 500,000 distinct CDR3 sequences; 27% are singletons. General observations from the study: Significant beta diversity loss was already apparent by age roughly 43, declining roughly linearly.

Every donor gave 9 to 10 milliliters of peripheral blood. The germline CDR1 and CDR2 sequences are MNHEY and SVGEGT. This CDR3 contains 12 residues. This sequence originates from a woman aged 65 to 85 in good health. Source material: blood. The rearrangement joins TRBV6-2 or TRBV6-3 to TRBJ2-5, with 10 bases aligning to TRBD1. The J call may be in error: the DNA end matches TRBJ2-7 better. The CDR3 DNA reads TGTGCCACCCGGGACAGGGGTACCGAGCAGTACTTC. It codes for CATRDRGTEQYF.